This TCR beta chain comes out of a study of cytomegalovirus exposure and HLA in healthy donors. Study-level results: Through in vitro validation, a few CMV-associated chains were shown to be specific for CMV antigens. Some TCR beta chains (around 180 of them) were listed as cytomegalovirus-associated. High sensitivity and specificity were reportedly achieved when the classifier diagnosed cytomegalovirus status. In the 120 or so validation repertoires, around 95% of cluster scores exceeded 0, per a later analysis.

The repertoire was sequenced with immunoSEQ multiplex PCR; TCRdb's copy has only in-frame clones and lacks some. Among some 260,000 clones listed, 90% were seen once. Looked up from germline, CDR1 is SQVTM and CDR2 is ANQGSEA. The CDR3 is 14 residues long. V dropped 0 bases and J dropped 1; count of bases not matched to a gene: 1. Regarding this clone: Its antigen remains unknown.

This sequence joins TRBV29-1 and TRBJ2-7; TRBD1 matches at 9 bases. The TCR comes from a woman aged 25-40 years in good health and CMV-seronegative. The specimen was PBMCs. CDR3 amino acids: CSVEEGTGSYEQYF. The CDR3 coding sequence is TGCAGCGTTGAAGAAGGGACAGGGTCCTACGAGCAGTACTTC.